Listed below are T cell receptor beta chains from one sample, sequenced in a study of shared clonotypes between healthy human individuals. Clones were sequenced by immunoSEQ multiplex PCR, and TCRdb holds only the in-frame ones, with some missing. The top ten clones hold 0.11% to 0.15% of a sample with 2.5 million or so clones, more than 80% of them seen once. The material sequenced was naive CD4+ T cells sorted from blood. The receptors were gathered from a man aged 18 to 35 in good health. The CDR3 runs from the conserved cysteine through the conserved F or W. The order of the fields is clone size, V gene, D gene, J gene, CDR3 protein, CDR3 DNA. D genes are given only for firm matches. Clone size appears in some rows only: once, few, many, or a class for an expanded clone.

.,TRBV7-2,TRBD2,TRBJ2-7,CASSLGLAGASWQYF,TGTGCCAGCAGCTTAGGACTAGCGGGAGCGTCTTGGCAGTACTTC
.,TRBV7-9,.,TRBJ1-5,CASSTSGGNQPQHF,TGTGCCAGCAGCACTTCAGGGGGCAATCAGCCCCAGCATTTT
.,TRBV15,.,TRBJ2-7,CATSRGPGAGSYEQYF,TGTGCCACCAGCAGAGGCCCGGGGGCCGGGTCCTACGAGCAGTACTTC
once,TRBV5-8,.,TRBJ1-1,CASSLKRWGLNTEAFF,TGTGCCAGCAGCTTGAAGAGGTGGGGCCTGAACACTGAAGCTTTCTTT
.,TRBV5-6,.,TRBJ2-4,CASSQYLRGKNIQYF,TGTGCCAGCAGCCAGTACCTTAGGGGCAAAAACATTCAGTACTTC
once,TRBV7-2,.,TRBJ2-7,CASSKSRGPTYEQYF,TGTGCCAGCAGCAAGAGCCGAGGCCCTACCTACGAGCAGTACTTC
.,TRBV9,.,TRBJ1-1,CASGVVLEVTEAFF,TGTGCCAGCGGGGTAGTCCTTGAGGTCACTGAAGCTTTCTTT
.,TRBV9,.,TRBJ2-5,CASSFAGAPQYF,TGTGCCAGCAGCTTCGCGGGGGCTCCGCAGTACTTC
.,TRBV5-5,.,TRBJ2-5,CASSFRGGEGETQYF,TGTGCCAGCAGCTTCAGGGGCGGGGAGGGAGAGACCCAGTACTTC
.,TRBV6-5,.,TRBJ2-1,CASSYSYRRVDNEQFF,TGTGCCAGCAGTTACTCCTACAGGCGGGTCGACAATGAGCAGTTCTTC
once,TRBV6-6,.,TRBJ1-3,CASSSSGVPGNTIYF,TGTGCCAGCAGTTCCTCGGGGGTTCCTGGAAACACCATATATTTT
.,TRBV5-6,TRBD1,TRBJ2-7,CASRIGTGVGEQYF,TGTGCCAGCAGAATTGGGACAGGGGTTGGCGAGCAGTACTTC
.,TRBV19,TRBD2,TRBJ2-1,CASSMGLGSNEQFF,TGTGCCAGTAGTATGGGACTAGGGTCGAATGAGCAGTTCTTC
.,TRBV5-1,.,TRBJ2-5,CASSSKVGETQYF,TGCGCCAGCAGCTCCAAGGTTGGGGAGACCCAGTACTTC
once,TRBV6-1,.,TRBJ2-7,CASSEGHLYEQYF,TGTGCCAGCAGTGAAGGACACCTCTACGAGCAGTACTTC
.,TRBV7-9,.,TRBJ2-1,CASSGVNEQFF,TGTGCCAGCTCCGGGGTCAATGAGCAGTTCTTC
once,TRBV29-1,.,TRBJ1-2,CSTRDLSPGYTF,TGCAGCACGCGGGACTTATCACCCGGCTACACCTTC
once,TRBV5-1,.,TRBJ1-1,CASRKGQINTEAFF,TGCGCCAGCAGAAAGGGGCAGATAAACACTGAAGCTTTCTTT
.,TRBV7-2,.,TRBJ2-5,CASSWRGLQETQYF,TGTGCCAGCAGCTGGCGGGGCCTACAAGAGACCCAGTACTTC
.,TRBV10-1,.,TRBJ1-1,CASSEGLGRTEAFF,TGCGCCAGCAGTGAGGGGCTAGGGAGGACTGAAGCTTTCTTT
once,TRBV6-5,.,TRBJ1-5,CASSYKPSNQPQHF,TGTGCCAGCAGTTACAAGCCTTCTAATCAGCCCCAGCATTTT
once,TRBV12-5,.,TRBJ2-5,CASVQDGQETQYF,TGTGCTAGTGTTCAGGACGGCCAAGAGACCCAGTACTTC
.,TRBV28,.,TRBJ2-7,CASSRIIHEQYF,TGTGCCAGCAGCCGAATAATTCACGAGCAGTACTTC
.,TRBV4-2,TRBD2,TRBJ2-3,CASSQDGGGGFADTQYF,TGTGCCAGCAGCCAAGATGGGGGCGGGGGGTTCGCAGATACGCAGTATTTT
.,TRBV29-1,TRBD1,TRBJ1-1,CSVAGQPNTEAFF,TGCAGCGTGGCGGGACAGCCCAACACTGAAGCTTTCTTT
.,TRBV27,.,TRBJ2-5,CASRAGPQETQYF,TGTGCCAGCAGGGCGGGACCCCAAGAGACCCAGTACTTC
.,TRBV11-2,.,TRBJ1-2,CASSARDYGYTF,TGTGCCAGCAGCGCCCGAGACTATGGCTACACCTTC
.,TRBV2,TRBD2,TRBJ2-7,CATSTSGNYDQYF,TGTGCCACTTCAACTAGCGGGAACTACGATCAGTACTTC
.,TRBV5-1,.,TRBJ2-7,CASSLEDSFYEQYF,TGCGCCAGCAGCTTGGAGGACAGCTTCTACGAGCAGTACTTC
.,TRBV6-1,.,TRBJ2-5,CASSPRQETQYF,TGTGCCAGCAGTCCCCGCCAAGAGACCCAGTACTTC
.,TRBV6-6,TRBD2,TRBJ2-3,CASSYLAGGTDTQYF,TGTGCCAGCAGTTATCTAGCGGGAGGCACAGATACGCAGTATTTT
.,TRBV19,.,TRBJ1-5,CASSIEISQPQHF,TGTGCCAGTAGTATAGAGATCTCTCAGCCCCAGCATTTT
.,TRBV7-2,TRBD2,TRBJ2-1,CASSPGGRGRDEQFF,TGTGCCAGCAGCCCCGGGGGGAGGGGAAGGGATGAGCAGTTCTTC
.,TRBV30,TRBD1,TRBJ1-6,CAWSPGTGFPRALNSPLHF,TGTGCCTGGAGTCCCGGGACAGGGTTCCCCCGGGCGTTAAATTCACCCCTCCACTTT
.,TRBV6-5,TRBD2,TRBJ2-5,CASSYSVLAGKTQYF,TGTGCCAGCAGTTACTCGGTGTTAGCGGGAAAGACCCAGTACTTC
.,TRBV5-4,TRBD2,TRBJ2-7,CASSLGGTSGGATYEQYF,TGTGCCAGCAGCTTGGGAGGGACTAGCGGGGGGGCTACCTACGAGCAGTACTTC
.,TRBV6-5,.,TRBJ1-1,CASSTGSTEAFF,TGTGCCAGCAGCACGGGGTCCACTGAAGCTTTCTTT
.,TRBV7-3,.,TRBJ1-1,CASSLSREGEAFF,TGTGCCAGCAGCTTATCACGGGAAGGGGAAGCTTTCTTT
.,TRBV11-2,.,TRBJ2-2,CASSPGVSGITGELFF,TGTGCCAGCAGCCCAGGGGTTAGCGGCATCACCGGGGAGCTGTTTTTT
.,TRBV7-9,.,TRBJ2-2,CASSPGAGFTGELFF,TGTGCCAGCAGCCCCGGCGCAGGGTTCACCGGGGAGCTGTTTTTT
.,TRBV7-9,.,TRBJ2-5,CASSLAGGETQYF,TGTGCCAGCAGCCTAGCCGGGGGAGAGACCCAGTACTTC
.,TRBV5-6,.,TRBJ1-5,CASSFWGAGFQPQHF,TGTGCCAGCAGCTTTTGGGGCGCCGGATTCCAGCCCCAGCATTTT
.,TRBV10-3,.,TRBJ2-6,CAISLSSGANVLTF,TGTGCCATCAGCTTGAGCTCTGGGGCCAACGTCCTGACTTTC
.,TRBV10-2,.,TRBJ1-1,CASSVRGAFTVNTEAFF,TGCGCCAGCAGTGTACGGGGGGCCTTTACCGTGAACACTGAAGCTTTCTTT
few,TRBV9,.,TRBJ2-1,CASSVVQVPGHEQFF,TGTGCCAGCAGCGTAGTTCAGGTCCCGGGACATGAGCAGTTCTTC
.,TRBV7-8,TRBD1,TRBJ2-4,CASSSWTGSAKNIQYF,TGTGCCAGCAGCTCCTGGACAGGGTCGGCCAAAAACATTCAGTACTTC
.,TRBV15,.,TRBJ2-3,CATSRHGMGSTQDTQYF,TGTGCCACCAGCAGACATGGAATGGGCAGCACACAAGATACGCAGTATTTT
.,TRBV9,.,TRBJ2-5,CASSVSQQETQYF,TGTGCCAGCAGCGTAAGTCAGCAAGAGACCCAGTACTTC
.,TRBV10-3,.,TRBJ1-4,CAISSDRNEKLFF,TGTGCCATCAGTTCGGACAGAAATGAAAAACTGTTTTTT
.,TRBV19,TRBD1,TRBJ1-3,CASRSTPGTGGGNTIYF,TGTGCCAGCCGCTCAACCCCCGGGACAGGAGGGGGAAACACCATATATTTT
.,TRBV5-1,.,TRBJ1-1,CAGSSDLGRSNTEAFF,TGCGCCGGCAGCTCGGACCTGGGACGTTCGAACACTGAAGCTTTCTTT
.,TRBV5-1,TRBD1,TRBJ2-2,CASSLVVGGPTGELFF,TGCGCCAGCAGCTTGGTTGTAGGGGGCCCCACCGGGGAGCTGTTTTTT